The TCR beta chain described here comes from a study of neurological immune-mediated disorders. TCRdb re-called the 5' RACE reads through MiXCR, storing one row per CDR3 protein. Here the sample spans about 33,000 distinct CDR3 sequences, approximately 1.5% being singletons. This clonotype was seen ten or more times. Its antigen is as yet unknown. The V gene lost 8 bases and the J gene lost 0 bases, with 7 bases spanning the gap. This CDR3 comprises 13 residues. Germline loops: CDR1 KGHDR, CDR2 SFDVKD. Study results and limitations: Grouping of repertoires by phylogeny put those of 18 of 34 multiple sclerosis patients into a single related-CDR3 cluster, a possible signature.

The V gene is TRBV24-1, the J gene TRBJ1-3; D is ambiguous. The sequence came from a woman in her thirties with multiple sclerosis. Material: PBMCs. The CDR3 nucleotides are TGTGCCACCATCGGGTACTCTGGAAACACCATATATTTT. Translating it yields CATIGYSGNTIYF.